This is a list of T cell receptor beta chains from one sample in a study of T cell changes during pregnancy in multiple sclerosis. Measured with immunoSEQ multiplex PCR; TCRdb has only the in-frame clones, and not every one. This sample has 70,000 or so clones, with roughly nine tenths found just once. This specimen consisted of peripheral blood, obtained in the third trimester of pregnancy. The source is a female donor in good health, enrolled as a control in a pregnancy study. Each CDR3 is given with its conserved first and last residue. D genes are given only for firm matches. Expanded clones are given a class, and other clones once, few, many or no size at all.

j_call clone_size v_call d_call cdr3_aa cdr3_nt
TRBJ1-4 . TRBV5-1 . CASGAGTYDEKLFF TGCGCCAGCGGGGCCGGGACATATGATGAAAAACTGTTTTTT
TRBJ1-1 . TRBV5-1 TRBD1 CASSPWTGNTEAFF TGCGCCAGCAGCCCCTGGACAGGGAACACTGAAGCTTTCTTT
TRBJ2-1 . TRBV5-6 TRBD2 CASSLMAGGAFLSYNEQFF TGTGCCAGCAGCTTGATGGCGGGGGGGGCCTTCCTCTCCTACAATGAGCAGTTCTTC
TRBJ2-1 . TRBV5-4 TRBD2 CASSPAGVKDNEQFF TGTGCCAGCAGCCCAGCGGGAGTTAAAGACAATGAGCAGTTCTTC
TRBJ1-2 . TRBV5-1 . CASSLALFRQGTYGYTF TGCGCCAGCAGCTTGGCCCTTTTTCGGCAGGGCACCTATGGCTACACCTTC
TRBJ1-4 once TRBV11-2 TRBD1 CASSPHRGQGEKLFF TGTGCCAGCAGCCCCCACAGGGGGCAGGGTGAAAAACTGTTTTTT
TRBJ1-2 . TRBV6-5 . CASSHLRGDGYTF TGTGCCAGCAGTCACCTCAGGGGCGATGGCTACACCTTC
TRBJ1-1 . TRBV5-1 TRBD1 CASSSGQGNTEAFF TGCGCCAGCAGCTCCGGACAGGGCAACACTGAAGCTTTCTTT
TRBJ1-4 once TRBV30 . CAWGAGGANEKLFF TGTGCCTGGGGTGCGGGAGGGGCCAATGAAAAACTGTTTTTT
TRBJ1-2 . TRBV5-1 . CASSITGTPSYGYTF TGCGCCAGCAGCATAACCGGGACACCGAGCTATGGCTACACCTTC
TRBJ1-2 . TRBV18 . CASSPPSGVYGYTF TGTGCCAGCTCACCACCCTCGGGGGTATATGGCTACACCTTC
TRBJ2-5 . TRBV4-1 TRBD1 CASSQGQGVGETQYF TGCGCCAGCAGCCAAGGGCAGGGGGTAGGAGAGACCCAGTACTTC
TRBJ2-2 . TRBV5-4 . CASSWGTNTGELFF TGTGCCAGCAGCTGGGGCACGAACACCGGGGAGCTGTTTTTT
TRBJ1-1 . TRBV5-1 . CASSFRVFGRENTEAFF TGCGCCAGCAGCTTTAGAGTTTTTGGCAGGGAGAACACTGAAGCTTTCTTT
TRBJ1-2 . TRBV2 . CASSVGRGNYGYTF TGTGCCAGCAGTGTAGGCAGGGGTAACTATGGCTACACCTTC
TRBJ1-3 . TRBV29-1 . CSVGGVAGNTIYF TGCAGCGTGGGGGGGGTGGCTGGAAACACCATATATTTT
TRBJ2-5 . TRBV19 . CASRGRQETQYF TGTGCCAGCAGGGGACGTCAAGAGACCCAGTACTTC
TRBJ1-3 once TRBV11-2 . CASSLDRGSGNTIYF TGTGCCAGCAGCTTAGATCGGGGATCTGGAAACACCATATATTTT
TRBJ2-7 . TRBV5-1 . CASSFLEREQYF TGCGCCAGCAGCTTCTTAGAGCGCGAGCAGTACTTC
TRBJ2-3 once TRBV4-2 TRBD2 CASSLLRVGGLADTDTQYF TGTGCCAGCAGCCTCCTCAGGGTGGGCGGGCTAGCGGACACAGATACGCAGTATTTT
TRBJ2-7 . TRBV6-1 . CASSVLGRGSYEQYF TGTGCCAGCAGTGTTCTTGGGAGGGGGTCGTACGAGCAGTACTTC
TRBJ2-1 few TRBV4-1 TRBD2 CASSQEGGAGYNEQFF TGCGCCAGCAGCCAAGAGGGGGGAGCGGGGTACAATGAGCAGTTCTTC
TRBJ2-3 once TRBV19 TRBD1 CASSPRPTGVGTDTQYF TGTGCCAGTAGTCCCCGACCGACAGGGGTTGGCACAGATACGCAGTATTTT
TRBJ1-5 . TRBV19 . CASSEQGTQPQHF TGTGCCAGTAGTGAGCAGGGGACTCAGCCCCAGCATTTT
TRBJ2-5 . TRBV18 . CASSPRSTGQETQYF TGTGCCAGCTCACCACGGTCCACAGGGCAAGAGACCCAGTACTTC
TRBJ1-6 . TRBV7-2 TRBD1 CASSLARDRAQSPLHF TGTGCCAGCAGCTTAGCTAGGGACAGGGCCCAATCACCCCTCCACTTT
TRBJ2-1 . TRBV27 TRBD2 CASTAGGRLEQFF TGTGCCAGCACGGCGGGGGGGCGGCTAGAGCAGTTCTTC
TRBJ1-1 . TRBV5-1 . CASSGRGNGRTEAFF TGCGCCAGCAGCGGCAGGGGTAATGGGAGAACTGAAGCTTTCTTT
TRBJ1-4 . TRBV5-1 TRBD1 CASSYGQGATNEKLFF TGCGCCAGCAGCTACGGACAGGGGGCAACTAATGAAAAACTGTTTTTT
TRBJ1-1 . TRBV7-7 . CASSSHPPFPTTSYRNTEAFF TGTGCCAGCAGCTCGCATCCACCCTTCCCGACAACTTCTTACAGGAACACTGAAGCTTTCTTT
TRBJ2-4 . TRBV27 . CASSRGSRLLQYF TGTGCCAGCAGTAGGGGGTCTCGGCTCCTTCAGTACTTC
TRBJ2-5 . TRBV20-1 TRBD1 CSAGGEETQYF TGCAGTGCAGGGGGCGAAGAGACCCAGTACTTC
TRBJ2-7 . TRBV15 TRBD2 CATSTPERGRYEQYF TGTGCCACCAGCACCCCGGAGCGGGGGAGGTACGAGCAGTACTTC
TRBJ1-6 . TRBV28 TRBD1 CASATGRHSPLHF TGTGCCAGTGCGACAGGGAGGCATTCACCCCTCCACTTT
TRBJ1-2 . TRBV6-5 TRBD1 CASSSEPGQGHGYTF TGTGCCAGCAGTTCGGAACCGGGACAGGGGCATGGCTACACCTTC
TRBJ1-1 . TRBV18 . CASSPPGPNTEAFF TGTGCCAGCTCACCACCGGGGCCGAACACTGAAGCTTTCTTT
TRBJ1-1 . TRBV6-5 TRBD1 CASSPGTVGEAFF TGTGCCAGCAGTCCTGGGACAGTTGGAGAAGCTTTCTTT
TRBJ1-1 . TRBV28 TRBD1 CASSFTPNRGNTEAFF TGTGCCAGCAGTTTTACCCCCAACAGGGGGAACACTGAAGCTTTCTTT
TRBJ2-7 . TRBV27 TRBD1 CASSLYSGTGAYEQYF TGTGCCAGCAGCCTGTATTCCGGGACAGGGGCCTACGAGCAGTACTTC